These 9 T cell receptor beta chains were sequenced from one sample in a study of T-cell reconstitution after alpha-beta-depleted transplantation in children. Unique molecular identifiers were used in preparing the TCRbeta library. Each CDR3 protein is one row after TCRdb ran MiXCR on the PCR reads. This repertoire shows about 340,000 distinct CDR3 sequences, around 15% found once; its top ten account for about 41%. The sequences come from PBMCs, mostly from graft donor cells, collected 360 days after TCRalphabeta/CD19-depleted stem cell transplant. Receptors were obtained from a male patient between 2 and 15 years old who had a stem cell transplant for acute lymphoblastic leukemia, so the T cells may come from the graft donor.

This clonotype was seen a handful of times. The gene calls are TRBV20-1 and TRBJ2-2; D unresolved. CDR1 DFQATT and CDR2 SNEGSKA come from the germline V gene (reference sequence). CDR3 length equals 16 residues. Trimming cost V 0 bases and J 2 bases, with 13 bases left between them. CDR3 nucleotides: TGCAGTGCTAGAGATTGGTCCGTTAAAAACACCGGGGAGCTGTTTTTT. It specifies CSARDWSVKNTGELFF.

The chain joins TRBV2 to TRBJ1-5; 8 bases fit TRBD1. This CDR3 contains 15 residues. The trim removed 6 bases at V and 1 base at J, leaving 5 bases unmatched. The germline V gene encodes CDR1 SNHLY and CDR2 FYNNEI. Written as DNA, the CDR3 is TGTGCCAGCAGCGCAACAGGGGGAAGCAATCAGCCCCAGCATTTT. Protein product: CASSATGGSNQPQHF. The full variable domain, rest sourced from reference TRBV2 and TRBJ1-5, is EPEVTQTPSHQVTQMGQEVILRCVPISNHLYFYWYRQILGQKVEFLVSFYNNEISEKSEIFDDQFSVERPDGSNFTLKIRSTKLEDSAMYFCASSATGGSNQPQHFGDGTRLSIL.

V gene TRBV10-1 combines with J gene TRBJ2-3, with D perhaps TRBD1 or TRBD2 (5 bases each). The CDR3 spans 14 residues. Germline lookup yields CDR1 WNHNN and CDR2 SYGVQD (reference sequence). Trimming removed 5 bases at V and 1 base at J, with 10 bases between. CDR3 residues: CASSPGPCTDTQYF. CDR3 sequence (DNA): TGCGCCAGCAGTCCGGGACCTTGCACAGATACGCAGTATTTT.

The rearrangement joins TRBV20-1 to TRBJ1-1, with 8 bases lining up with TRBD1. CDR1 and CDR2 (germline): DFQATT, SNEGSKA (reference sequence). CDR3 length equals 15 residues. V was clipped by 0 bases and J by 5 bases; unmatched bases: 8. The CDR3, as DNA: TGCAGTGCTAGAGATGGGCGGACAGGGAGGACTGAAGCTTTCTTT. Translated, it gives CSARDGRTGRTEAFF.

The sample holds a few counts of this clonotype. This chain connects TRBV20-1 to TRBJ2-5; 8 positions match TRBD2. V shed 5 bases and J 3 bases; nucleotides not matched to a gene: 2. The CDR3 consists of 12 residues. The germline V gene has CDR1 DFQATT and CDR2 SNEGSKA (reference sequence). The CDR3 bases are TGCAGTGCTCCAGCGGGAGAAGAGACCCAGTACTTC. Amino acids: CSAPAGEETQYF.

This clonotype has a handful of counts. V usage is TRBV29-1 and J usage is TRBJ2-3, with 8 bases that match TRBD2. Trimming took 6 bases from V and 3 from J; bases not matched to a gene: 8. The CDR3 has 14 amino acids. Germline CDR1 is SQVTM and CDR2 is ANQGSEA. The CDR3 region has the DNA TGCAGCGTAGCCGGGACTAGGGCAACAGATACGCAGTATTTT. Translation gives CSVAGTRATDTQYF.

This sequence joins TRBV6-2 or TRBV6-3 and TRBJ2-1; D is unresolved. CDR3 length: 12 amino acids. Germline V gene sequence: CDR1 MNHEY, CDR2 SVGEGT. Trimming removed 4 bases at V and 8 bases at J, with 9 bases between. The CDR3 DNA reads TGTGCCAGCAGTTTATTAGAAGATGAGCAGTTCTTC. Translated, it gives CASSLLEDEQFF.

This clonotype was seen only a few times. The chain combines TRBV6-5 with TRBJ1-1; D remains unclear. Germline CDR1 is MNHEY and CDR2 is SVGAGI. The CDR3 consists of 13 residues. With 0 bases removed from V and 1 base from J, the gap between germline ends came to 3 bases. The CDR3 protein is CASSYSWNTEAFF. Written as DNA, the CDR3 is TGTGCCAGCAGTTACTCGTGGAACACTGAAGCTTTCTTT.

The chain couples TRBV5-1 to TRBJ2-7, with D uncertain. The germline V gene encodes CDR1 SGHRS and CDR2 YFSETQ. CDR3 length: 13 residues. V lost 0 bases and J lost 5, with 9 bases in between. CDR3 loop: CASSLGPPNEQYF. CDR3 bases: TGCGCCAGCAGCTTGGGGCCCCCGAACGAGCAGTACTTC.